Below, 12 T cell receptor beta chains from the same sample are listed, as sequenced in a study of blood T cell repertoires in COVID-19. Sequenced by immunoSEQ multiplex PCR; TCRdb stores in-frame clones only, minus some. The sample carries almost 250,000 clones, roughly 83% recorded once. The specimen was peripheral blood. These receptors all stem from a woman older than 75 with COVID-19, enrolled during active disease.

The chain couples TRBV3-1 (or the pseudogene TRBV3-2) to TRBJ1-2; D not certain. V lost 5 bases and J lost 0, with 10 bases in between. This CDR3 spans 14 amino acids. Germline CDR1 is LGHDT and CDR2 is YNNKEL (reference sequence). The CDR3 bases are TGTGCCAGCAGCACACAGCTAACTAACTATGGCTACACCTTC. Translated, it gives CASSTQLTNYGYTF.

The V call is TRBV19, the J call TRBJ2-5, with TRBD2 matching over 10 bases. The CDR3 loop spans 17 amino acids. The germline gives CDR1 LNHDA, CDR2 SQIVND (reference sequence). The J segment lost 1 base and the V segment lost 3 bases, leaving 8 bases of the junction unmatched. The CDR3 region has the DNA TGTGCCAGTAGTATGCGGATGACTAGCGGGCCCCAAGAGACCCAGTACTTC. It translates to CASSMRMTSGPQETQYF.

This rearrangement joins TRBV27 to TRBJ2-2; D not certain. The CDR3 runs 14 residues. CDR1 and CDR2 (germline): MNHEY, SMNVEV (reference sequence). Deletions cut 7 bases from V and 0 bases from J, with 9 bases between. The CDR3 nucleotides are TGTGCCAGCACTGAGTTCGCGAACACCGGGGAGCTGTTTTTT. It translates to CASTEFANTGELFF.

This chain connects TRBV30 to TRBJ2-7, with D perhaps TRBD1 (6 bases). V lost 0 bases and J 4 bases, leaving 16 bases between the germline ends. CDR3 length: 15 amino acids. Germline CDR1 GTSNPN, CDR2 SVGIG (reference sequence). CDR3 DNA sequence: TGTGCCTGGAGTGTACTAGGACAGCCTCCTTACGAGCAGTACTTC. As protein: CAWSVLGQPPYEQYF.

The V call is TRBV19, the J call TRBJ1-2; a possible D gene is TRBD1 (5 bases). Germline V gives CDR1 LNHDA, CDR2 SQIVND (reference sequence). The CDR3 contains 14 residues. Trimming cost V 4 bases and J 4 bases, with 13 bases left between them. Written as DNA, the CDR3 is TGTGCCAGTAGTAAGCGGGGCGAAGCCTATGGCTACACCTTC. Its translation: CASSKRGEAYGYTF.

This clone occurred a few times. The J gene is TRBJ2-1, the V gene TRBV5-1; 8 bases are shared with TRBD2. V gave up 4 bases and J gave up 5 bases; unmatched junction bases: 11. Germline V gene data show CDR1 as SGHRS and CDR2 as YFSETQ. This CDR3 spans 16 amino acids. The CDR3 region has the DNA TGCGCCAGCAGCAATGCGGATTTAGCGGGGAACAATGAGCAGTTCTTC. This codes for CASSNADLAGNNEQFF.

The J gene is TRBJ2-2, the V gene TRBV3-1 (or the pseudogene TRBV3-2); 9 bases agree with TRBD1. The CDR3 loop spans 15 amino acids. Trimming removed 4 bases from V and 5 bases from J; junction bases left unmatched: 5. Per the germline V gene, CDR1 is LGHDT and CDR2 is YNNKEL (reference sequence). The chain's CDR3 is CASSLRDRVTGELFF. Written as DNA, the CDR3 is TGTGCCAGCAGCCTACGGGACAGGGTGACCGGGGAGCTGTTTTTT.

J is TRBJ2-3 and V is TRBV6-1; possibly TRBD2 for D (6 bases). Trimming pared 1 base from V and 0 bases from J, leaving 8 bases between. Germline V gives CDR1 MNHNS, CDR2 SASEGT. The CDR3 has 15 amino acids. CDR3 DNA sequence: TGTGCCAGCAGTGAAGGGGGGACTAGCACAGATACGCAGTATTTT. Residues: CASSEGGTSTDTQYF.

The chain employs TRBV28 and TRBJ1-4, with 9 bases fitting TRBD1. With V trimmed by 4 bases and J by 4 bases, 10 bases remained unmatched. The CDR3 spans 17 residues. Germline CDR1 is MDHEN and CDR2 is SYDVKM. CDR3 region: CASSSSDRGGGNEKLFF. The CDR3 bases are TGTGCCAGCAGTTCCTCGGACAGGGGAGGAGGTAATGAAAAACTGTTTTTT.

The rearrangement uses TRBV2 and TRBJ1-1; D not resolved. With 1 base removed from V and 1 base from J, the gap between germline ends came to 10 bases. The CDR3 consists of 15 residues. Germline loops: CDR1 SNHLY, CDR2 FYNNEI. CDR3 sequence reads: CASSEDRTENTEAFF. The DNA of the CDR3 is TGTGCCAGCAGTGAAGATAGGACTGAGAACACTGAAGCTTTCTTT.

The chain carries TRBV6-5 and TRBJ1-6, with D unresolved. The CDR3 covers 14 residues. Germline V gene sequence: CDR1 MNHEY, CDR2 SVGAGI. The V and J ends lost 6 bases and 7 bases respectively, with 13 bases between them. CDR3 amino acids: CASRTPRLNSPLHF. CDR3 in DNA: TGTGCCAGCAGAACCCCCAGGTTAAATTCACCCCTCCACTTT.

The V gene is TRBV10-3, the J gene TRBJ2-7; TRBD1 matches 7 bases. CDR3 length equals 15 residues. CDR1 is ENHRY and CDR2 is SYGVKD in the germline V gene. The trim removed 3 bases at V and 7 bases at J, leaving 12 bases unmatched. CDR3 nucleotides: TGTGCCATCAGTGACTCCCCGACAGGGCCGGGTGAGCAGTACGTC. It translates to CAISDSPTGPGEQYV.